This TCR beta chain is drawn from a study of blood T cell repertoires in COVID-19. Background on the study: PBMCs, B-cell-depleted T cells, or T cells were the source of the cDNA or gDNA that made up the material.

Assignments of participants to cohorts depended upon their own reported clinical history. Recovered Cohort 3 donors showed two negative PCRs, clearance, or symptom resolution. Original processing notes: It was from reference gene primer amplification that nucleated cell counts were estimated. The method was immunoSEQ multiplex PCR; TCRdb's version includes in-frame clones alone and lacks a portion of them. V, J and clone size are taken as reported in that table, and D and trimming were inferred from the DNA itself. The sample has roughly 380,000 clones, around 87% seen once. CDR1 and CDR2 (germline): LGHNA, YNFKEQ. The CDR3 has 17 residues. V was shortened by 0 bases and J by 3 bases, with 18 bases between the two germline ends.

This sequence was found in a man aged 30 to 39 who had recovered from COVID-19. The chain employs TRBV4-2 and TRBJ2-7; D remains ambiguous. Material for sequencing was PBMCs or T cells enriched from blood (not recorded which). CDR3 sequence reads: CASSQEPHVGGLYEQYF. The CDR3 nucleotides read TGTGCCAGCAGCCAAGAGCCCCACGTAGGCGGCCTCTACGAGCAGTACTTC.